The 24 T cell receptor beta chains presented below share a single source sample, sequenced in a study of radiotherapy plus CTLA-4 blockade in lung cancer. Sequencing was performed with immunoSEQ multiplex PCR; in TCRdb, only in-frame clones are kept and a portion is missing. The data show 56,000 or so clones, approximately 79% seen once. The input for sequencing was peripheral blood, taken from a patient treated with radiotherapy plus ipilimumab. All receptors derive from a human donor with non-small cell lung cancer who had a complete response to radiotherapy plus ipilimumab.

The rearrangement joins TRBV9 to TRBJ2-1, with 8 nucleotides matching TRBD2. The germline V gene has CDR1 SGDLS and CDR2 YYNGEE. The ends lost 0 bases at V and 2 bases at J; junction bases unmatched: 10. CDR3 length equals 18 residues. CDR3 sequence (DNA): TGTGCCAGCAGCGTAGCTGGGGCGGGGGGTCCCCCCTACAATGAGCAGTTCTTC. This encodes CASSVAGAGGPPYNEQFF.

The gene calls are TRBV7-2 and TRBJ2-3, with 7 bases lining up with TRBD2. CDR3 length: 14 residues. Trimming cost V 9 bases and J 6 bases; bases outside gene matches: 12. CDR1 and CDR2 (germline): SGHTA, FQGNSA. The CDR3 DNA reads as TGTGCCAGTACTCTAGCGGACCCTAGGGATACGCAGTATTTT. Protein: CASTLADPRDTQYF.

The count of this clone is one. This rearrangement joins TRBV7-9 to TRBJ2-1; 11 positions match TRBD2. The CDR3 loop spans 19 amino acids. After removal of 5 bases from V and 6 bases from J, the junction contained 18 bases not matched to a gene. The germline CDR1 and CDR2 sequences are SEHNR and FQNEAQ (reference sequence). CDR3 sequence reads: CASSPRMGSGGASVNEQFF. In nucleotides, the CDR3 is TGTGCCAGCAGCCCGAGAATGGGTAGCGGGGGGGCAAGTGTCAATGAGCAGTTCTTC.

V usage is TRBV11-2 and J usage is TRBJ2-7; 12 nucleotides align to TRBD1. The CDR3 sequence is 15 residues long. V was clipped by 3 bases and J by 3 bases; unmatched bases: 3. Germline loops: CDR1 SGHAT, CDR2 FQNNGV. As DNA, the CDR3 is TGTGCCAGCAGCTTTGGGACAGGGGGCAACTACGAGCAGTACTTC. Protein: CASSFGTGGNYEQYF. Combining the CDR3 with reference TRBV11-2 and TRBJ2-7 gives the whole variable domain EAGVAQSPRYKIIEKRQSVAFWCNPISGHATLYWYQQILGQGPKLLIQFQNNGVVDDSQLPKDRFSAERLKGVDSTLKIQPAKLEDSAVYLCASSFGTGGNYEQYFGPGTRLTVT.

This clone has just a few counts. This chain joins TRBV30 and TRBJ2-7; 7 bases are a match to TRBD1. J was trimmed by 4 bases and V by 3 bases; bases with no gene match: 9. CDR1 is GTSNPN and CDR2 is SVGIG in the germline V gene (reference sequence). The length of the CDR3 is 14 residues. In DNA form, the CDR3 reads TGTGCCTGGAGACCAGGGGGATCTAAATACGAGCAGTACGTC. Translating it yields CAWRPGGSKYEQYV.

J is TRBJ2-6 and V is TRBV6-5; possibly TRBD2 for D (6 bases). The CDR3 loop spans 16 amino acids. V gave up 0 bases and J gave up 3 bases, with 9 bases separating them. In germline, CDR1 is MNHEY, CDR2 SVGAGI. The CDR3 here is CASSYSIGSGANVLTF. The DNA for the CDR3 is TGTGCCAGCAGTTACTCGATCGGGAGTGGGGCCAACGTCCTGACTTTC.

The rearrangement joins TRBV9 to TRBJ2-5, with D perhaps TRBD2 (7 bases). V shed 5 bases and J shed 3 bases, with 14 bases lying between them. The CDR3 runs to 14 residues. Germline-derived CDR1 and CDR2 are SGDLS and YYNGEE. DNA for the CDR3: TGTGCCAGCAGGCCCGCGGGGGCGGAAGAGACCCAGTACTTC. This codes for CASRPAGAEETQYF.

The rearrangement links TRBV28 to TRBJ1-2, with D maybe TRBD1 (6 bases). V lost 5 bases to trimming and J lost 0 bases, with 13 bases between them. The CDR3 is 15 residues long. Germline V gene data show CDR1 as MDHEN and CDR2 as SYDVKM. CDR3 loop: CASSRGGGTNYGYTF. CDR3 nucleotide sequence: TGTGCCAGCAGTCGAGGGGGAGGGACTAACTATGGCTACACCTTC.

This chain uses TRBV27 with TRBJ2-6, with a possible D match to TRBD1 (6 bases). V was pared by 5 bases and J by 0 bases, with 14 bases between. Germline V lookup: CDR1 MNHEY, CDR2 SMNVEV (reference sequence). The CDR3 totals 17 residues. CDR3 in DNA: TGTGCCAGCAGTCCCCGACAGGTCGGCTCTGGGGCCAACGTCCTGACTTTC. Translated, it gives CASSPRQVGSGANVLTF.

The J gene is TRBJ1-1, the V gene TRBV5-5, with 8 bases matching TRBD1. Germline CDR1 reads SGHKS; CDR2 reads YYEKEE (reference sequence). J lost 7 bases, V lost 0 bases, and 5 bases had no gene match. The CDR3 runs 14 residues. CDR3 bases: TGTGCCAGCAGCTTGGGGGCAGGGGGCAGTGAAGCTTTCTTT. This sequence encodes CASSLGAGGSEAFF.

The CDR3 DNA reads TGTGCCTGGAGTAAGGGACAGGATAGGAAGACCCAGTACTTC. Its translation is CAWSKGQDRKTQYF. The rearrangement links TRBV30 to TRBJ2-5; 8 bases agree with TRBD1. The CDR3 has 14 residues. Losses at the gene ends were 2 bases for V and 6 bases for J; bases not matched to a gene: 8. Per the germline V gene, CDR1 is GTSNPN and CDR2 is SVGIG (reference sequence). The complete variable domain, with remaining parts taken from reference TRBV30 and TRBJ2-5, reads SQTIHQWPATLVQPVGSPLSLECTVEGTSNPNLYWYRQAAGRGLQLLFYSVGIGQISSEVPQNLSASRPQDRQFILSSKKLLLSDSGFYLCAWSKGQDRKTQYFGPGTRLLVL.

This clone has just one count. CDR3 DNA sequence: TGTGCCAGCACCTTAAGACAGGGGCACTATGGCTACACCTTC. Translation gives CASTLRQGHYGYTF. This chain joins TRBV9 and TRBJ1-2; 8 bases match TRBD1. Germline-derived CDR1 and CDR2 are SGDLS and YYNGEE. This CDR3 region has 14 residues. Germline trimming cut 6 bases from V and 3 bases from J; bases unmatched to any gene: 7. Full variable domain (outside the CDR3, taken from reference TRBV9 and TRBJ1-2): DSGVTQTPKHLITATGQRVTLRCSPRSGDLSVYWYQQSLDQGLQFLIQYYNGEERAKGNILERFSAQQFPDLHSELNLSSLELGDSALYFCASTLRQGHYGYTFGSGTRLTVV.

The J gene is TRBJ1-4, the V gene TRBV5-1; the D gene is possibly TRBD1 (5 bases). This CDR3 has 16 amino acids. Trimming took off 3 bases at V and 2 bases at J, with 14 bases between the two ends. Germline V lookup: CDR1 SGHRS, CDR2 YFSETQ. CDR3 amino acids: CASSSGDSLTNEKLFF. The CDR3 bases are TGCGCCAGCAGCTCGGGTGACAGTCTGACTAATGAAAAACTGTTTTTT.

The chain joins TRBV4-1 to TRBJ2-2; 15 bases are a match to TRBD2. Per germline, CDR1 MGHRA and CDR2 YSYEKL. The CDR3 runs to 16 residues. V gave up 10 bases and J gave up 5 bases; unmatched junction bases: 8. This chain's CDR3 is CATQRGTSGRTGELFF. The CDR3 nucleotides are TGCGCCACTCAAAGGGGGACTAGCGGGAGGACCGGGGAGCTGTTTTTT.

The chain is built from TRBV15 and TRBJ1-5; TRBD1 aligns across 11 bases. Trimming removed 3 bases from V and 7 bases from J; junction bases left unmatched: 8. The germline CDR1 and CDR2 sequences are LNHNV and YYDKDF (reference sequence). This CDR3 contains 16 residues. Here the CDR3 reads CATSRGDRGRGQPQHF. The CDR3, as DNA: TGTGCCACCAGCAGGGGGGACAGGGGGAGAGGGCAGCCCCAGCATTTT.

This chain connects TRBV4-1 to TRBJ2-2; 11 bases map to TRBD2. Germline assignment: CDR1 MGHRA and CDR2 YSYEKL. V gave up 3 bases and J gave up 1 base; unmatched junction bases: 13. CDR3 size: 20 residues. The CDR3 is CASSHADFSGRAVNTGELFF. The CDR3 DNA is TGCGCCAGCAGCCACGCGGATTTTAGCGGGAGGGCCGTGAACACCGGGGAGCTGTTTTTT.

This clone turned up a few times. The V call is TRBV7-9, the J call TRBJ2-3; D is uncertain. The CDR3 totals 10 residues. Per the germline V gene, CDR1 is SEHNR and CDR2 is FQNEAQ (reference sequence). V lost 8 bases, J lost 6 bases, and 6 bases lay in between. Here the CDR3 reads CASERDTQYF. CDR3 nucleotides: TGTGCCAGCGAGAGGGATACGCAGTATTTT.

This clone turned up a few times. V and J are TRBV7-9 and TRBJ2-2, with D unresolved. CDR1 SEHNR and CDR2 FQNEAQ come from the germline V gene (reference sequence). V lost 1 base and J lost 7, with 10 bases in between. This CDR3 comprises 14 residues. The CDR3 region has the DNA TGTGCCAGCAGCTTAGACAGATTTGGCGGGGAGCTGTTTTTT. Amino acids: CASSLDRFGGELFF.

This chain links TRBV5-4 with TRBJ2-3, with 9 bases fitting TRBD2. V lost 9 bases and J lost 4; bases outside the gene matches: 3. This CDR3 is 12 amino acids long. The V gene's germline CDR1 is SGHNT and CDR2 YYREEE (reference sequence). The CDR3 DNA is TGTGCCACTAGCGGGGCTGCAGATACGCAGTATTTT. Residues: CATSGAADTQYF.

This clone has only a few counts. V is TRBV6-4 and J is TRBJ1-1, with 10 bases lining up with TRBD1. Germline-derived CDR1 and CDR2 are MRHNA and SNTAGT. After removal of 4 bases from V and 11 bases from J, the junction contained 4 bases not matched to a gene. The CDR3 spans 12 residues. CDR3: CASSGTGGEAFF. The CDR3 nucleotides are TGTGCCAGCAGTGGGACAGGGGGAGAGGCTTTCTTT.

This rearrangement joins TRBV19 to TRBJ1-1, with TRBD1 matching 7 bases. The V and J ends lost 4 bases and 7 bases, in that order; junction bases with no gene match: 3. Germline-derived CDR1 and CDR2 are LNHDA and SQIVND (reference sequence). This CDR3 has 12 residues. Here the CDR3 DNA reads TGTGCCAGTAGTAGGGGACAGATTGAAGCTTTCTTT. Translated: CASSRGQIEAFF.

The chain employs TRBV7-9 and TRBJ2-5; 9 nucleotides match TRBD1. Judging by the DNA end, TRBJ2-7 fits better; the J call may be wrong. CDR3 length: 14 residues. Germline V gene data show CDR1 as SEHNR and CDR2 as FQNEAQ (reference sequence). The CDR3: CASSDRDRAYEQYF. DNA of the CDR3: TGTGCCAGCAGCGACCGGGACAGGGCCTACGAGCAGTACTTC.

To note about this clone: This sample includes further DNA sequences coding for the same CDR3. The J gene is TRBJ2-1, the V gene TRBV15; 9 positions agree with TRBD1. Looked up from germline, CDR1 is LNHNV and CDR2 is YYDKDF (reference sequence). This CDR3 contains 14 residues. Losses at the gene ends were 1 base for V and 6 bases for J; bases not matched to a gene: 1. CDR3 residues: CATSRGQGGNEQFF. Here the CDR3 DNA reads TGTGCCACCAGCAGAGGACAGGGGGGCAATGAGCAGTTCTTC.

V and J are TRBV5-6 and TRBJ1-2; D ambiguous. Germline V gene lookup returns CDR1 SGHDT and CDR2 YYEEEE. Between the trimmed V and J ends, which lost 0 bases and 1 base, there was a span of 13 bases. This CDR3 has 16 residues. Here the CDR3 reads CASSLEVRGNNYGYTF. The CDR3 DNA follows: TGTGCCAGCAGCTTGGAGGTCCGAGGGAATAACTATGGCTACACCTTC.